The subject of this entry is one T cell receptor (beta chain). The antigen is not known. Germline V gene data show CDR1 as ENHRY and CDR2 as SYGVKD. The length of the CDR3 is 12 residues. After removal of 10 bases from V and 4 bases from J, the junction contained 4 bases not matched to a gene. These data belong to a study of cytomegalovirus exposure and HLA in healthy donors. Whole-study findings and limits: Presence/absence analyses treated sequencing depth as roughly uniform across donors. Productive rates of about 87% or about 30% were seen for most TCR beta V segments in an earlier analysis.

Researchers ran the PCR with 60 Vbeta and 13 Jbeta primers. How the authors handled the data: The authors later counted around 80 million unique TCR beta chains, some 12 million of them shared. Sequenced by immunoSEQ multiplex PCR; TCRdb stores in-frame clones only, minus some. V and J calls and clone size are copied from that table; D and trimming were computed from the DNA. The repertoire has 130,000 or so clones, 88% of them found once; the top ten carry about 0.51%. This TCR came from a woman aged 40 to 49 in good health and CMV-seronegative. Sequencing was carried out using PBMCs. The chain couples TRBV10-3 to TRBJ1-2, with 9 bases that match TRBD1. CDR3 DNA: TGTGCCACAGGGACAGGGTCCTATGGCTACACCTTC. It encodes CATGTGSYGYTF.